This TCR beta chain was recovered during a study of blood T cell repertoires in COVID-19. CDR3 size: 18 residues. The V end lost 0 bases, the J end lost 2 bases, and 14 bases lay between the germline ends. TCRdb keeps only in-frame clones here, not all; method: immunoSEQ multiplex PCR. This table holds roughly 410,000 clones, more than 80% found once. The clonotype originates from a man aged 40-49 years with acute or convalescent COVID-19. Sequenced sample: peripheral blood. This chain links TRBV23-1 with TRBJ2-6; the D gene is possibly TRBD2 (5 bases). TRBV23-1 is an ORF for which the function is uncertain. CDR3 residues: CASSQSKDGSPGANVLTF. As DNA, the CDR3 is TGCGCCAGCAGTCAATCAAAGGATGGGAGTCCTGGGGCCAACGTCCTGACTTTC.